These T cell receptor beta chains were read from a single sample in a study of neurological immune-mediated disorders. TCRdb reprocessed the 5' RACE reads via MiXCR and lists one record per CDR3 protein. Of some 89,000 distinct CDR3 sequences listed, about 4.5% were seen once; the top ten hold more than 5%. Input material: PBMCs. The receptors were sampled from an older woman with multiple sclerosis. Each CDR3 is given with its conserved first and last residue. A D gene is named only where the DNA matches it firmly. Some rows have no size entry. The others give once, few or many, or a class for an expanded clone.

d_call,j_call,v_call,clone_size,cdr3_nt,cdr3_aa
-,TRBJ2-5,TRBV29-1,many,TGCAGCGTTCCCAAAAACGGAAACCAAGAGACCCAGTACTTC,CSVPKNGNQETQYF
TRBD2,TRBJ2-3,TRBV12-3/TRBV12-4,many,TGTGCCAGCAGTCCTCGGACTAGCGGGGCGGGGGATACGCAGTATTTT,CASSPRTSGAGDTQYF
TRBD1,TRBJ2-7,TRBV27,many,TGTGCCAGCAGTTTATATGGACAGGGGACGGCCTACGAGCAGTACTTC,CASSLYGQGTAYEQYF
TRBD1,TRBJ2-1,TRBV12-3/TRBV12-4,many,TGTGCCAGCAGCCTCAGGGGACAGGGTGACGTTGAGCAGTTCTTC,CASSLRGQGDVEQFF
-,TRBJ2-6,TRBV5-1,many,TGCGCCAGCAGCTCCACCCCCTCTGGGGCCAACGTCCTGACTTTC,CASSSTPSGANVLTF
-,TRBJ2-3,TRBV6-6,-,TGTGCCAGCTTTGTTCTTGGCGGGGCCACAGATACGCAGTATTTT,CASFVLGGATDTQYF
-,TRBJ2-7,TRBV11-2,many,TGTGCCAGCAGCGTAAGGCGGGACAGCTTTTACGAGCAGTACTTC,CASSVRRDSFYEQYF
TRBD2,TRBJ2-3,TRBV20-1,many,TGCAGTGCAAAGAGGGCGGCGGGGGGCCCAGATACGCAGTATTTT,CSAKRAAGGPDTQYF
-,TRBJ1-1,TRBV12-3/TRBV12-4,many,TGTGCCAGCAGTTTACCGGGGGCGAGGAACACTGAAGCTTTCTTT,CASSLPGARNTEAFF
TRBD1,TRBJ1-2,TRBV2,many,TGTGCCAGCAGTTTAGCGCGGACAGGGGGCAACTATGGCTACACCTTC,CASSLARTGGNYGYTF
-,TRBJ1-1,TRBV5-1,many,TGCGCCAGCAGCCCACAGGGGAACACTGAAGCTTTCTTT,CASSPQGNTEAFF
TRBD2,TRBJ2-3,TRBV12-3/TRBV12-4,many,TGTGCCAGCAGTTTAGCGCCCAGCGGGGGACGCACAGATACGCAGTATTTT,CASSLAPSGGRTDTQYF
-,TRBJ1-5,TRBV7-6,many,TGTGCCAGCAGCTCGGGACCTAATCAGCCCCAGCATTTT,CASSSGPNQPQHF
TRBD2,TRBJ2-2,TRBV15,many,TGTGCCACCAGCCCTCGGACTCGGGGAGGGTCCGGGGAGCTGTTTTTT,CATSPRTRGGSGELFF
-,TRBJ1-5,TRBV27,many,TGTGCCAGCAGTTTAACTCTCACAGGGTACAATCAGCCCCAGCATTTT,CASSLTLTGYNQPQHF
-,TRBJ2-6,TRBV5-1,many,TGCGCCAGCAGCTTGCCGCGCTCTGGGGCCAACGTCCTGACTTTC,CASSLPRSGANVLTF
-,TRBJ1-1,TRBV11-2,many,TGTGCCAGCAGCCAAAATTTGGGGGTGGGGACTGAAGCTTTCTTT,CASSQNLGVGTEAFF
-,TRBJ1-2,TRBV6-5,many,TGTGCCAGCAGTTACTCAGCAGGGAGGTTTGGCTACACCTTC,CASSYSAGRFGYTF
TRBD1,TRBJ1-6,TRBV25-1,many,TGTGCCAGCAGTGAGGGACAGGGGTATTCACCCCTCCACTTT,CASSEGQGYSPLHF
TRBD1,TRBJ1-2,TRBV6-5,many,TGTGCCAGCAGTTACTCGACAGGGTTCTATGGCTACACCTTC,CASSYSTGFYGYTF
-,TRBJ1-1,TRBV5-1,many,TGCGCCAGCAGCCCCGTCGGGGGCAGGGCTGAAGCTTTCTTT,CASSPVGGRAEAFF